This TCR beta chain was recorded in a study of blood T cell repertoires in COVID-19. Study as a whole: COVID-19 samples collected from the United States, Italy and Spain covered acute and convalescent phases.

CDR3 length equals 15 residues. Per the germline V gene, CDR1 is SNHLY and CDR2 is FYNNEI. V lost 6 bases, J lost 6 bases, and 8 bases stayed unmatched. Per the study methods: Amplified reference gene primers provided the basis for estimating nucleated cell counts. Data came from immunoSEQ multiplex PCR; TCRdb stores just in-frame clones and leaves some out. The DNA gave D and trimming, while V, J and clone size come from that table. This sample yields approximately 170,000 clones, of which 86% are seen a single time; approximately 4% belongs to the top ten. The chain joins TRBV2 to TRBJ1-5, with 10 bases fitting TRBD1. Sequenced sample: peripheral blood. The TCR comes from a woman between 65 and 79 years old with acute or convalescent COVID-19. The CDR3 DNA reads TGTGCCAGCAGCCAAGACAGGGGGCCGATTCAGCCCCAGCATTTT. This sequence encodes CASSQDRGPIQPQHF.